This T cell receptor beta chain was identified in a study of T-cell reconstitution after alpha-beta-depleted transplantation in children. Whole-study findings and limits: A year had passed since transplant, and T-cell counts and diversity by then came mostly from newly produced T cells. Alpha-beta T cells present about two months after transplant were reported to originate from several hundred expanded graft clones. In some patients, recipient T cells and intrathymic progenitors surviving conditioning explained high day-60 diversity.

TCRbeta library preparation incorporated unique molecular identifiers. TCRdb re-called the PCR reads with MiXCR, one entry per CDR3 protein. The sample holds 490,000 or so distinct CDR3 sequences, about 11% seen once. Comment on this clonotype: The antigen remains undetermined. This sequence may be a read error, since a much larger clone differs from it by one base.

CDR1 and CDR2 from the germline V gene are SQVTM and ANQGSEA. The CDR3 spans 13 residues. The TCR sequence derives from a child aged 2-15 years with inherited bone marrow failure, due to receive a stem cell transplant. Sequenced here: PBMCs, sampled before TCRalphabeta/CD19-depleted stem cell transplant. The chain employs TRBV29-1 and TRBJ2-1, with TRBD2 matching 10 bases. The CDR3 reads CIVSSGRSNEQFF. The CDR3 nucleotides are TGCATCGTCTCTAGCGGGAGATCCAATGAGCAGTTCTTC.